The clone carrying this T cell receptor (beta chain) was counted only a few times. This record comes from a study of blood T cells in healthy people across ages. It was with a sample-barcoded 5' primer and a J-beta primer mix that a second PCR of about 6 to 12 cycles was run. TCRdb itself ran the 5' RACE reads through MiXCR, one entry per CDR3 protein. The repertoire holds more than 550,000 distinct CDR3 sequences, with about 20% as singletons. Every donor contributed ten milliliters of peripheral blood by blood draw. There were at least 5.5 micrograms of total RNA extracted from every sample. The CDR3 loop spans 14 amino acids. Germline CDR1 reads LNHDA; CDR2 reads SQIVND (reference sequence). V lost 3 bases and J 8 bases, leaving 16 bases between the germline ends.

The chain is built from TRBV19 and TRBJ1-2; D not certain. The sample comprised blood. The clonotype was recovered from a man between 65 and 79 years old in good health. CDR3 sequence reads: CASSIQKEGGGYTF. CDR3 DNA: TGTGCCAGTAGTATTCAGAAAGAGGGAGGAGGCTACACCTTC.